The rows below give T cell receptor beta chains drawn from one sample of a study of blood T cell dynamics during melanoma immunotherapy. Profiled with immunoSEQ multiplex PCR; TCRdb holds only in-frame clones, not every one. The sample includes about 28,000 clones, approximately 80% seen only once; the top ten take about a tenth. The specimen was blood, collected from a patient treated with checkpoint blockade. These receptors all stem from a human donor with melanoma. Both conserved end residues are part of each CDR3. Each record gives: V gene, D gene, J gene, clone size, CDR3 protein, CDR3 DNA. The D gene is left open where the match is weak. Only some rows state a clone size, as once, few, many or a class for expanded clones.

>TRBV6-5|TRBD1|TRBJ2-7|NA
CASSPWGQGIYEQYF
TGTGCCAGCTCCCCTTGGGGACAGGGGATCTACGAGCAGTACTTC
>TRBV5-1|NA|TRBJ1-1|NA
CASSFGGENTEAFF
TGCGCCAGCAGCTTCGGAGGAGAGAACACTGAAGCTTTCTTT
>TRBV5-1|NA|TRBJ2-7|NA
CASSLRSERSYEQYF
TGCGCCAGCAGCTTGCGGTCGGAGCGAAGTTACGAGCAGTACTTC
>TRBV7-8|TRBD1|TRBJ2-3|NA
CASSRTGDADTQYF
TGTGCCAGCTCGCGTACAGGGGATGCGGATACGCAGTATTTT
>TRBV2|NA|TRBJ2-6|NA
CAPHGQLSSGANVLTF
TGTGCCCCCCACGGACAGCTAAGCTCTGGGGCCAACGTCCTGACTTTC
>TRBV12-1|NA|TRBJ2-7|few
CASYPGGGPPPEQYF
TGTGCCAGCTACCCTGGGGGGGGACCGCCTCCCGAGCAGTACTTC
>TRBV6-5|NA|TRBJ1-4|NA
CASARGGTKNEKLFF
TGTGCCAGCGCCCGGGGGGGCACGAAAAATGAAAAACTGTTTTTT
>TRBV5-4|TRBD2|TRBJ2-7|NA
CASRSGLAGGNSYEQYF
TGTGCCAGCAGGTCGGGACTAGCGGGAGGCAACTCTTACGAGCAGTACTTC
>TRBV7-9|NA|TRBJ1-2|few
CASSRQRGEIGYTF
TGTGCCAGCAGCCGACAGAGGGGGGAGATTGGCTACACCTTC
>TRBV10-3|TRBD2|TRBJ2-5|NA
CAISEGLAGTETQYF
TGTGCCATCAGCGAGGGACTAGCGGGAACAGAGACCCAGTACTTC
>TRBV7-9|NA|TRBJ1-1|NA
CASSLNRVRNTEAFF
TGTGCCAGCAGCTTAAACAGGGTGAGGAACACTGAAGCTTTCTTT
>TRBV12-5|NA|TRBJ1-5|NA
CASGLVPGPSDSNQPQHF
TGTGCTAGTGGTTTGGTTCCGGGCCCCTCTGATAGCAATCAGCCCCAGCATTTT
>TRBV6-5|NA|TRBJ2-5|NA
CASSYSGGAGMTQYF
TGTGCCAGCAGTTACTCGGGCGGGGCCGGGATGACCCAGTACTTC
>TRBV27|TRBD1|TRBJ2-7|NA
CASAFRQTGVGEQYF
TGTGCCAGCGCTTTCAGACAGACAGGGGTAGGCGAGCAGTACTTC
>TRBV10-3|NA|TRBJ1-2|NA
CAIRGLTDGYTF
TGTGCCATCAGGGGATTGACAGATGGCTACACCTTC
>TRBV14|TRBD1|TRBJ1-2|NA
CASSQAGTGAWRYTF
TGTGCCAGCAGCCAAGCCGGGACAGGGGCTTGGCGGTACACCTTC
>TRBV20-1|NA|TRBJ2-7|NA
CSARAGQYF
TGCAGTGCTAGGGCAGGGCAGTACTTC
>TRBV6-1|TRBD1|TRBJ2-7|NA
CAGALDRDVYEQYF
TGTGCCGGAGCCCTGGACAGGGATGTCTACGAGCAGTACTTC
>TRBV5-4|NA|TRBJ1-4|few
CASSDQANPRGEKLFF
TGTGCCAGCAGCGATCAGGCTAACCCTAGAGGGGAAAAACTGTTTTTT
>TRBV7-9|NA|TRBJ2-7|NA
CASSLNADSSYEQYF
TGTGCCAGCAGCTTAAATGCGGACAGCTCCTACGAGCAGTACTTC
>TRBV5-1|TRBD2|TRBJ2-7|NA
CASSLAVAGGVGEQYF
TGCGCCAGCAGCTTGGCGGTAGCGGGGGGCGTGGGGGAGCAGTACTTC
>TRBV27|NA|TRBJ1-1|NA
CASSFQGPNTEAFF
TGTGCCAGCAGTTTTCAGGGGCCCAACACTGAAGCTTTCTTT
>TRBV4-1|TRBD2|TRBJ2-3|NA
CASSQEYSGGIPDTQYF
TGCGCCAGCAGCCAAGAATACAGCGGGGGTATTCCAGATACGCAGTATTTT
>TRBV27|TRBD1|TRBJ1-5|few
CASSFSGTGINQPQHF
TGTGCCAGCAGTTTTTCCGGGACAGGGATCAATCAGCCCCAGCATTTT
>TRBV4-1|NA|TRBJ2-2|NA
CASLAGPPQSTGELFF
TGCGCCTCTCTGGCGGGGCCCCCCCAGAGCACCGGGGAGCTGTTTTTT
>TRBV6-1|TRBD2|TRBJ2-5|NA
CASSEGTLRLAGGPETQYF
TGTGCCAGCAGTGAAGGGACATTGCGACTAGCGGGAGGGCCGGAGACCCAGTACTTC
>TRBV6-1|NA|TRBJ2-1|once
CASSEVTGPSSYNEQFF
TGTGCCAGCAGTGAAGTTACAGGGCCCAGCTCCTACAATGAGCAGTTCTTC
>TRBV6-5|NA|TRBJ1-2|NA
CASSYDSSYGYTF
TGTGCCAGCAGTTACGACAGTTCCTATGGCTACACCTTC
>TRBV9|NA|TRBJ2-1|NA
CASSVAPVHEQFF
TGTGCCAGCAGCGTAGCCCCGGTGCATGAGCAGTTCTTC
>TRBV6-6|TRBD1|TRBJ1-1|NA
CASRRDPGTGITEAFF
TGTGCCAGCAGACGCGATCCCGGGACAGGTATCACTGAAGCTTTCTTT
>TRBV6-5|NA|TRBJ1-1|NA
CASSYGGKGEAFF
TGTGCCAGCAGTTATGGCGGTAAGGGTGAAGCTTTCTTT
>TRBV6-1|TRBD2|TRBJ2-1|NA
CASSPGLASYNEQFF
TGTGCCAGCAGTCCGGGACTAGCGAGCTACAATGAGCAGTTCTTC
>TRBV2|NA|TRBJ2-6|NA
CASSEARTPGANVLTF
TGTGCCAGCAGTGAAGCGCGGACCCCCGGGGCCAACGTCCTGACTTTC
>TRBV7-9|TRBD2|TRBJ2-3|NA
CASSLWTRRTDTQYF
TGTGCCAGCAGCTTATGGACTAGAAGGACAGATACGCAGTATTTT
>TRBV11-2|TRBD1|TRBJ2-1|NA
CASSLDRGGSYEQFF
TGTGCCAGCAGCCTAGACAGGGGGGGGAGCTATGAGCAGTTCTTC
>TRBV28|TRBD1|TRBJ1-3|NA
CASSRGTGYSGNTIYF
TGTGCCAGCAGTAGAGGGACAGGGTACTCTGGAAACACCATATATTTT
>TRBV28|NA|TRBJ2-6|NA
CASRNSGTAISGANVLTF
TGTGCCAGCAGAAATAGCGGGACAGCTATCTCTGGGGCCAACGTCCTGACTTTC
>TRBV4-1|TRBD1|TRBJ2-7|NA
CASSQSLATGGYEQYF
TGCGCCAGCAGCCAAAGTCTAGCGACAGGGGGTTACGAGCAGTACTTC
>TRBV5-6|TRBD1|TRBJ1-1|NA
CASSSTGGLDAFF
TGTGCCAGCAGCTCCACAGGGGGATTGGACGCTTTCTTT
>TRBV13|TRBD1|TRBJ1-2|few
CASSSGTGGAYGYTF
TGTGCCAGCAGCTCCGGGACAGGGGGCGCGTATGGCTACACCTTC
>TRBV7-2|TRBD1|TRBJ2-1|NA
CASSLDRDRGYNEQFF
TGTGCCAGCAGCTTAGATAGGGACAGGGGATACAATGAGCAGTTCTTC
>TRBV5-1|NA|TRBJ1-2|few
CASSLEAVYGYTF
TGCGCCAGCAGCTTGGAGGCGGTCTATGGCTACACCTTC
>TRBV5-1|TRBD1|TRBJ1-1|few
CASSWRQGGTEAFF
TGCGCCAGCAGCTGGAGACAGGGGGGGACTGAAGCTTTCTTT
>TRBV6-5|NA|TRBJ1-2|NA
CASSYSSERGYTF
TGTGCCAGCAGTTACTCTTCTGAGAGGGGCTACACCTTC
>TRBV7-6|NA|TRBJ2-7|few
CASSSFPSSGSVGGSYEQYF
TGTGCCAGCAGCTCTTTCCCCTCATCAGGTTCGGTCGGAGGGAGCTACGAGCAGTACTTC
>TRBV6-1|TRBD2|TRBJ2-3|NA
CASSDVAGGSYSTDTQYF
TGTGCCAGCAGTGACGTAGCGGGGGGCTCCTATAGCACAGATACGCAGTATTTT
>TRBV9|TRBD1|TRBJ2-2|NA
CASREQGGVGELFF
TGTGCCAGTAGGGAACAGGGGGGTGTCGGGGAGCTGTTTTTT
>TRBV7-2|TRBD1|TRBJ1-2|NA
CASSLARRTGDGYTF
TGTGCCAGCAGCTTAGCGCGAAGGACAGGGGATGGCTACACCTTC
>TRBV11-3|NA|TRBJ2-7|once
CASSLDGRDGNYEQYF
TGTGCCAGCAGCTTAGATGGACGGGACGGCAACTACGAGCAGTACTTC
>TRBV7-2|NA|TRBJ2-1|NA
CASSLQATGVGGEQFF
TGTGCCAGCAGCTTACAGGCAACGGGAGTAGGGGGTGAGCAGTTCTTC
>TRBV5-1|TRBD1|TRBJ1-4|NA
CASSLGGQGREKLFF
TGCGCCAGCAGCTTGGGGGGACAGGGACGTGAAAAACTGTTTTTT
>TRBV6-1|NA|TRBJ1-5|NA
CASSLETDQPQHF
TGTGCCAGCAGTTTGGAAACAGATCAGCCCCAGCATTTT
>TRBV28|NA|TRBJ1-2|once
CASSRVYGYTF
TGTGCCAGCAGTCGAGTCTATGGCTACACCTTC
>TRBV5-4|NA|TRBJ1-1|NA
CASSLSRNTEAFF
TGTGCCAGCAGCCTAAGTAGAAACACTGAAGCTTTCTTT